Each of the 19 T cell receptor beta chains below was sequenced from the same sample in a study of T cell repertoires in cytomegalovirus infection. In TCRdb, the reads were re-called with MiXCR into one record per CDR3 protein. This sample has roughly 180,000 distinct CDR3 sequences, with about 20% found just once. These TCRs are of unknown antigen specificity. Source: CD8+ T cells from cultured PBMCs, taken from culture after CMV antigen stimulation. The receptors originated from a human donor in good health (CMV status not recorded). Some clones in this sample may be carry-over from other donors' samples.

This clonotype was counted only a few times. CDR3 sequence reads: CASSLDGTIYF. In DNA, the CDR3 is TGTGCCAGCAGCTTAGATGGCACCATATATTTT. The chain links TRBV7-9 to TRBJ1-3, with D unresolved. V was trimmed by 1 base and J by 9 bases, leaving 4 bases between them. The CDR3 has 11 residues. Germline CDR1 reads SEHNR; CDR2 reads FQNEAQ (reference sequence).

This clonotype occurred a few times. V is TRBV7-9 and J is TRBJ1-1; 8 nucleotides agree with TRBD1. Germline trimming cut 9 bases from V and 1 base from J; bases unmatched to any gene: 10. The CDR3 contains 15 residues. Germline V CDR1 and CDR2: SEHNR, FQNEAQ (reference sequence). CDR3 nucleotide sequence: TGTGCCAGTCTCCATCGGGGGACAGGGAACACTGAAGCTTTCTTT. It specifies CASLHRGTGNTEAFF.

This clonotype has a count of ten or more. V gene TRBV15 combines with J gene TRBJ2-1, with TRBD2 matching over 7 bases. The length of the CDR3 is 18 residues. The germline CDR1 and CDR2 sequences are LNHNV and YYDKDF (reference sequence). Trimming cost V 3 bases and J 4 bases; bases outside gene matches: 15. CDR3 sequence: CATSSEYFGTTLYNEQFF. Here the CDR3 DNA reads TGTGCCACCAGCAGTGAATACTTCGGGACTACTTTATACAATGAGCAGTTCTTC.

The chain employs TRBV7-2 and TRBJ2-5, with D possibly being TRBD1 or TRBD2 (5 bases each). This CDR3 has 16 amino acids. With 4 bases removed from V and 1 base from J, the gap between germline ends came to 16 bases. Germline CDR1 and CDR2: SGHTA and FQGNSA. CDR3 nucleotide sequence: TGTGCCAGCAGCTCCTTAGTTTGGGGGAGCCAAGAGACCCAGTACTTC. It translates to CASSSLVWGSQETQYF. Variable domain in full (rest from reference TRBV7-2 and TRBJ2-5): GAGVSQSPSNKVTEKGKDVELRCDPISGHTALYWYRQSLGQGLEFLIYFQGNSAPDKSGLPSDRFSAERTGGSVSTLTIQRTQQEDSAVYLCASSSLVWGSQETQYFGPGTRLLVL.

The chain has TRBV7-9 and TRBJ2-2; TRBD1 agrees at 8 bases. The V segment lost 1 base and the J segment 4 bases; nucleotides outside the gene matches: 8. Germline V CDR1 and CDR2: SEHNR, FQNEAQ (reference sequence). The CDR3 loop spans 17 amino acids. The CDR3 protein is CASSLGPGQGGTGELFF. CDR3 DNA: TGTGCCAGCAGCTTAGGCCCAGGACAGGGTGGCACCGGGGAGCTGTTTTTT.

This clonotype has just a few counts. This chain links TRBV2 with TRBJ2-1; a possible D gene is TRBD2 (5 bases). CDR3 size: 15 residues. CDR1 is SNHLY and CDR2 is FYNNEI in the germline V gene. Trimming pared 8 bases from V and 0 bases from J, leaving 14 bases between. The CDR3 sequence: CASPRIRDSYNEQFF. Here the CDR3 DNA reads TGTGCCAGCCCCAGGATCCGGGACTCCTACAATGAGCAGTTCTTC.

This chain links TRBV7-8 with TRBJ2-1; D is tentatively TRBD1 or TRBD2 (5 bases each). Trimming pared 5 bases from V and 4 bases from J, leaving 21 bases between. The CDR3 covers 17 residues. Germline assignment: CDR1 SGHVS and CDR2 FQNEAQ. The CDR3 here is CASSLPRDRGPYNEQFF. CDR3 in DNA: TGTGCCAGCAGCCTCCCCCGGGACCGAGGACCGTACAATGAGCAGTTCTTC.

V and J are TRBV7-2 and TRBJ2-1; 8 bases are a match to TRBD2. Trimming took 2 bases from V and 6 from J; bases not matched to a gene: 6. The CDR3 consists of 15 residues. The germline CDR1 and CDR2 sequences are SGHTA and FQGNSA. For the CDR3, the DNA is TGTGCCAGCAGCTTATCTGCGGCGGGGGGCAATGAGCAGTTCTTC. Amino acid sequence: CASSLSAAGGNEQFF.

The J gene is TRBJ2-2, the V gene TRBV12-3 or TRBV12-4; 8 bases map to TRBD2. This CDR3 spans 13 amino acids. The V and J ends lost 10 bases and 4 bases, in that order; junction bases with no gene match: 5. The CDR3 region is CAISGGATGELFF. CDR3 bases: TGTGCCATTTCCGGGGGGGCCACCGGGGAGCTGTTTTTT.

The rearrangement joins TRBV7-9 to TRBJ2-1, with 9 bases matching TRBD1. Germline lookup yields CDR1 SEHNR and CDR2 FQNEAQ (reference sequence). Germline trimming cut 5 bases from V and 0 bases from J; bases unmatched to any gene: 5. The CDR3 is made up of 16 amino acids. CDR3 protein: CASSAPDRGSYNEQFF. Written as DNA, the CDR3 is TGTGCCAGCAGCGCCCCGGACAGGGGCTCCTACAATGAGCAGTTCTTC.

The table lists this clonotype with many counts. This sequence joins TRBV6-1 and TRBJ1-5; TRBD1 agrees at 11 bases. V shed 1 base and J 6 bases; nucleotides not matched to a gene: 2. The CDR3 is 15 amino acids. Germline CDR1 MNHNS, CDR2 SASEGT. CDR3 sequence reads: CASSEGTGGAQPQHF. The CDR3 DNA follows: TGTGCCAGCAGTGAAGGGACAGGGGGCGCTCAGCCCCAGCATTTT.

This clonotype was seen repeatedly, ten times or more. CDR3 protein: CASSLTGELYEQYF. The CDR3 bases are TGTGCCAGCAGCTTGACAGGGGAACTGTACGAGCAGTACTTC. The V call is TRBV7-9, the J call TRBJ2-7, with 8 positions matching TRBD1. The trim removed 3 bases at V and 4 bases at J, leaving 5 bases unmatched. Germline loops: CDR1 SEHNR, CDR2 FQNEAQ (reference sequence). CDR3 size: 14 residues.

Only a few counts were recorded for this clonotype. The rearrangement links TRBV7-3 to TRBJ2-1; 10 nucleotides align to TRBD1. The CDR3 has 16 amino acids. J was trimmed by 7 bases and V by 5 bases; bases with no gene match: 11. CDR1 and CDR2 (germline): SGHTA, FQGTGA. The CDR3 sequence: CASSLKPGQGTNEQFF. The CDR3 DNA reads TGTGCCAGCAGCCTAAAACCGGGACAGGGGACAAATGAGCAGTTCTTC.

This clonotype was recorded a few times. The V gene is TRBV7-9, the J gene TRBJ1-5; no reliable D call. The V end was cut by 1 base, the J end by 4 bases, with 17 bases between. Germline CDR1 and CDR2: SEHNR and FQNEAQ (reference sequence). This CDR3 spans 17 amino acids. The CDR3 is CASSLEVQAGPNQPQHF. The CDR3 nucleotides read TGTGCCAGCAGCTTAGAAGTCCAGGCAGGACCTAATCAGCCCCAGCATTTT.

This clonotype was detected only a few times. CDR3 loop: CASSSPQGRNSPLHF. In nucleotides, the CDR3 is TGTGCCAGCAGTTCCCCCCAGGGAAGAAATTCACCCCTCCACTTT. The V gene is TRBV6-6, the J gene TRBJ1-6; TRBD1 is a possible D gene (5 bases). The V end was cut by 4 bases, the J end by 7 bases, with 14 bases between. The CDR3 consists of 15 residues. Germline values: CDR1 MNHNY, CDR2 SVGAGI (reference sequence).

This clonotype was picked up a small number of times. The chain combines TRBV4-1 with TRBJ1-2; D is uncertain. The CDR3 sequence is 14 residues long. Germline assignment: CDR1 MGHRA and CDR2 YSYEKL. Trimming left V 0 bases short and J 6 bases short, with 11 bases between. The DNA for the CDR3 is TGCGCCAGCAGCCAAGACATACAGTCGGATGGCTACACCTTC. Translating it yields CASSQDIQSDGYTF.

The chain carries TRBV25-1 and TRBJ1-1; D remains ambiguous. Germline CDR1 is MGHDK and CDR2 is SYGVNS. The V gene lost 1 base and the J gene lost 0 bases, with 12 bases spanning the gap. CDR3 length: 16 amino acids. The CDR3 DNA reads as TGTGCCAGCAGTGAATCACGGGTGATGATGAACACTGAAGCTTTCTTT. This translates into CASSESRVMMNTEAFF.

The genes are TRBV7-2 and TRBJ2-2; D gene uncertain. V was clipped by 8 bases and J by 6 bases, with 7 bases between them. Germline V gene lookup returns CDR1 SGHTA and CDR2 FQGNSA. The CDR3 contains 11 residues. The CDR3 DNA reads TGTGCCAGCTTGGGTTCCGGGGAGCTGTTTTTT. Protein: CASLGSGELFF.

This chain joins TRBV15 and TRBJ2-1, with TRBD1 as a possible D gene (6 bases). CDR1 is LNHNV, CDR2 YYDKDF, per germline (reference sequence). The CDR3 runs to 18 residues. Trimming removed 2 bases from V and 8 bases from J, with 25 bases in between. The CDR3 sequence is CATSRPKTGQWGLDEQFF. The CDR3 DNA is TGTGCCACCAGCAGACCCAAAACAGGACAGTGGGGGTTGGATGAGCAGTTCTTC.